Below are 9 T cell receptor beta chains sequenced from a single sample in a study of T-cell memory formation after mild COVID-19. TCRdb re-called the 5' RACE reads through MiXCR, storing one row per CDR3 protein. The sample shows hundreds of thousands of distinct CDR3 sequences, 24% of them seen only once. The sample consisted of PBMCs or a T cell subset sorted from them (not recorded which). All receptors come from an adult woman who had mild COVID-19 (a few samples of this study predate the infection). Cell type and time point are not known.

This clonotype was counted between two and nine times. The J gene is TRBJ2-3, the V gene TRBV10-3; a weak D match, TRBD2 (5 bases). CDR3 length equals 13 residues. Between the trimmed V and J ends, which lost 8 bases and 4 bases, there was a span of 13 bases. Germline CDR1 reads ENHRY; CDR2 reads SYGVKD. The CDR3 protein is CAIGPREADTQYF. The CDR3 DNA sequence: TGTGCCATCGGCCCCCGGGAAGCAGATACGCAGTATTTT.

The sample holds a few counts of this clonotype. This chain uses TRBV7-3 with TRBJ2-1; TRBD2 might be the D (5 bases). The V gene's germline CDR1 is SGHTA and CDR2 FQGTGA. This CDR3 has 13 amino acids. Deletions cut 5 bases from V and 7 bases from J, with 12 bases between. CDR3 sequence (DNA): TGTGCCAGCAGCAATCGGGGAATAAATGAGCAGTTCTTC. Translating it yields CASSNRGINEQFF.

This clonotype was seen more than once but under ten times. The rearrangement uses TRBV27 and TRBJ1-5, with D unclear. V lost 8 bases and J 0 bases, leaving 11 bases between the germline ends. Germline CDR1 and CDR2: MNHEY and SMNVEV (reference sequence). CDR3 length equals 14 residues. CDR3 residues: CASSPKFSNQPQHF. Here the CDR3 DNA reads TGTGCCAGCTCCCCGAAGTTTAGCAATCAGCCCCAGCATTTT.

There are a few counts of this clonotype. The chain employs TRBV5-5 and TRBJ2-2, with D possibly called TRBD1 or TRBD2 (5 bases each). CDR1 is SGHKS, CDR2 YYEKEE, per germline (reference sequence). The V gene lost 0 bases and the J gene lost 3 bases, with 12 bases spanning the gap. This CDR3 has 16 amino acids. The CDR3 reads CASSLEAGRHTGELFF. CDR3 DNA: TGTGCCAGCAGCTTGGAGGCAGGGAGACACACCGGGGAGCTGTTTTTT.

The chain recombines TRBV20-1 with TRBJ1-1; D gene unclear. In germline, CDR1 is DFQATT, CDR2 SNEGSKA (reference sequence). Trimming cost V 0 bases and J 0 bases, with 11 bases left between them. The CDR3 totals 15 residues. This CDR3 is CSARDPVTVNTEAFF. DNA of the CDR3: TGCAGTGCTAGAGATCCGGTAACTGTGAACACTGAAGCTTTCTTT.

This chain uses TRBV7-9 with TRBJ1-1, with a tentative D call TRBD1 (5 bases). The V end was cut by 1 base, the J end by 5 bases, with 17 bases between. The CDR3 totals 16 residues. The V gene's germline CDR1 is SEHNR and CDR2 FQNEAQ (reference sequence). The chain's CDR3 is CASSLGSGTQRTEAFF. The CDR3 bases are TGTGCCAGCAGCTTAGGGTCCGGGACCCAAAGGACTGAAGCTTTCTTT.

The rearrangement uses TRBV4-1 and TRBJ1-2; no reliable D call. The CDR3 is 14 amino acids. Trimming left V 3 bases short and J 11 bases short, with 19 bases between. The V gene's germline CDR1 is MGHRA and CDR2 YSYEKL. This CDR3 reads CASSHPGTPLGYTF. CDR3 DNA: TGCGCCAGCAGCCATCCCGGCACCCCCTTAGGTTACACCTTC.

This clonotype was seen a handful of times. The chain joins TRBV3-1 to TRBJ1-4; D is ambiguous. Germline assignment: CDR1 LGHDT and CDR2 YNNKEL (reference sequence). The V and J ends lost 1 base and 4 bases respectively, with 1 base between them. This CDR3 comprises 12 residues. DNA of the CDR3: TGTGCCAGCAGCCAAGTTAATGAAAAACTGTTTTTT. Its translation: CASSQVNEKLFF.

This clonotype showed up many times. V is TRBV6-5 and J is TRBJ1-1; 9 bases align to TRBD1. CDR3 length equals 14 residues. Trimming took 5 bases from V and 5 from J; bases not matched to a gene: 6. Per the germline V gene, CDR1 is MNHEY and CDR2 is SVGAGI. This CDR3 reads CASSLTDRGTEAFF. The DNA of the CDR3 is TGTGCCAGCAGTCTTACGGACAGGGGAACTGAAGCTTTCTTT.